What follows is one TCR beta chain and its context. The sample originates from a study of blood T cell repertoires in COVID-19. The table came from immunoSEQ multiplex PCR; TCRdb's copy has only in-frame clones and leaves some out. The table has roughly 80,000 clones, approximately 78% seen once. The specimen was peripheral blood. The receptor was isolated from a woman in her sixties with acute or convalescent COVID-19.

The CDR3 spells CATSEGGEAFF. The CDR3 region has the DNA TGTGCCACCAGTGAAGGGGGCGAGGCTTTCTTT. The chain couples TRBV24-1 to TRBJ1-1, with 7 bases fitting TRBD1. CDR3 size: 11 residues. V lost 4 bases and J lost 11; bases outside the gene matches: 3. Per germline, CDR1 KGHDR and CDR2 SFDVKD.